These 29 T cell receptor beta chains originate from one sample sequenced in a study of long-term antiretroviral therapy in people with HIV. Samples were assayed with immunoSEQ v3.0 at survey level. Assay used: immunoSEQ multiplex PCR; TCRdb lists only in-frame clones, some missing. Seen here are under 20,000 clones, more than 85% observed once, and the top ten hold about 9%. The sequencing used unsorted PBMCs, collected 0.3 years after starting antiretroviral therapy. These receptors were taken from a man in his 60s with HIV.

The chain recombines TRBV2 with TRBJ2-3; 10 nucleotides agree with TRBD2. The CDR3 contains 15 residues. The V gene end was trimmed by 4 bases and the J gene end by 3 bases; junction bases not matched to a gene: 4. The germline gives CDR1 SNHLY, CDR2 FYNNEI. CDR3: CASSASGSGTDTQYF. The CDR3 DNA reads TGTGCCAGCAGTGCTAGCGGGAGTGGGACAGATACGCAGTATTTT.

This rearrangement joins TRBV19 to TRBJ1-4, with 7 bases matching TRBD1. Germline V gene sequence: CDR1 LNHDA, CDR2 SQIVND (reference sequence). V trimming: 10 bases; J trimming: 3 bases; junction bases outside the gene matches: 11. This CDR3 is built from 15 residues. In DNA, the CDR3 is TGTGCCACCCTCGGGGAGGGGGCATCTAATGAAAAACTGTTTTTT. Amino acid sequence: CATLGEGASNEKLFF.

The chain uses TRBV6-5 and TRBJ2-3; D is possibly TRBD1 (6 bases). The CDR3 has 14 amino acids. Per germline, CDR1 MNHEY and CDR2 SVGAGI. The germline V and J ends were trimmed by 7 bases and 6 bases, with 17 bases remaining between them. CDR3 DNA: TGTGCCAGCAACTCAGGGACACCGATGGATACGCAGTATTTT. The encoded protein is CASNSGTPMDTQYF.

This chain uses TRBV5-1 with TRBJ2-5; 9 nucleotides align to TRBD2. The CDR3 totals 15 residues. The germline gives CDR1 SGHRS, CDR2 YFSETQ. V trimming: 5 bases; J trimming: 5 bases; junction bases outside the gene matches: 10. CDR3 in amino acids: CASSSVIAGVETQYF. The CDR3 bases are TGCGCCAGCAGTTCGGTAATAGCGGGAGTTGAGACCCAGTACTTC.

The V and J genes are TRBV15 and TRBJ2-4; TRBD1 agrees at 8 bases. V lost 9 bases and J lost 4; bases outside the gene matches: 11. The CDR3 totals 15 residues. The germline V gene encodes CDR1 LNHNV and CDR2 YYDKDF (reference sequence). CDR3 residues: CATKQWGQEKNIQYF. CDR3 nucleotide sequence: TGTGCCACGAAACAATGGGGACAGGAGAAAAACATTCAGTACTTC.

V gene TRBV2 combines with J gene TRBJ1-5; TRBD1 is a possible D gene (5 bases). Trimming removed 4 bases at V and 0 bases at J, with 16 bases between. Germline CDR1 SNHLY, CDR2 FYNNEI. CDR3 length equals 17 residues. The chain's CDR3 is CASSALVGGDSNQPQHF. In DNA, the CDR3 is TGTGCCAGCAGTGCGCTCGTGGGGGGAGATAGCAATCAGCCCCAGCATTTT.

The V gene is TRBV19, the J gene TRBJ2-7; D ambiguous. Between the trimmed V and J ends, which lost 5 bases and 7 bases, there was a span of 9 bases. This CDR3 has 11 residues. Per germline, CDR1 LNHDA and CDR2 SQIVND (reference sequence). The CDR3 loop is CASSHSGEQYF. In DNA, the CDR3 is TGTGCCAGTAGTCATAGTGGGGAGCAGTACTTC. Full variable domain (remainder filled in from reference TRBV19 and TRBJ2-7): DGGITQSPKYLFRKEGQNVTLSCEQNLNHDAMYWYRQDPGQGLRLIYYSQIVNDFQKGDIAEGYSVSREKKESFPLTVTSAQKNPTAFYLCASSHSGEQYFGPGTRLTVT.

This rearrangement joins TRBV10-2 to TRBJ2-1; TRBD1 agrees at 8 bases. The CDR3 loop spans 14 amino acids. The V and J ends lost 2 bases and 8 bases, in that order; junction bases with no gene match: 5. CDR1 is WSHSY, CDR2 SAAADI, per germline. The CDR3 DNA is TGCGCCAGCAGTGAGACAGGGGGTATCCATGAGCAGTTCTTC. This codes for CASSETGGIHEQFF.

The chain links TRBV27 to TRBJ2-2; TRBD1 matches 7 bases. The germline gives CDR1 MNHEY, CDR2 SMNVEV (reference sequence). The CDR3 sequence is 14 residues long. V dropped 7 bases and J dropped 5; count of bases not matched to a gene: 7. The CDR3: CASIKSRGTGELFF. CDR3 coding DNA: TGTGCCAGCATTAAAAGCAGGGGGACCGGGGAGCTGTTTTTT.

The chain combines TRBV5-1 with TRBJ1-5; D gene uncertain. The CDR3 extends over 14 amino acids. Per the germline V gene, CDR1 is SGHRS and CDR2 is YFSETQ. V dropped 0 bases and J dropped 0 bases, with 4 bases sitting between them. The CDR3 bases are TGCGCCAGCAGCTTGGACACTAGCAATCAGCCCCAGCATTTT. This encodes CASSLDTSNQPQHF. Full variable domain (missing parts from reference TRBV5-1 and TRBJ1-5): KAGVTQTPRYLIKTRGQQVTLSCSPISGHRSVSWYQQTPGQGLQFLFEYFSETQRNKGNFPGRFSGRQFSNSRSEMNVSTLELGDSALYLCASSLDTSNQPQHFGDGTRLSIL.

This sequence joins TRBV30 and TRBJ1-5; D perhaps matches TRBD1 (5 bases). The V end lost 0 bases, the J end lost 2 bases, and 11 bases lay between the germline ends. The CDR3 extends over 15 amino acids. CDR1 and CDR2 from the germline V gene are GTSNPN and SVGIG (reference sequence). Here the CDR3 DNA reads TGTGCCTGGAGTGTACGGCAGGGACGCAATCAGCCCCAGCATTTT. Protein product: CAWSVRQGRNQPQHF.

The V call is TRBV5-4, the J call TRBJ2-2; a weak D match, TRBD1 (6 bases). Trimming left V 2 bases short and J 0 bases short, with 11 bases between. CDR1 and CDR2 from the germline V gene are SGHNT and YYREEE (reference sequence). The CDR3 extends over 16 amino acids. This chain's CDR3 is CASSFRTVPNTGELFF. Written as DNA, the CDR3 is TGTGCCAGCAGCTTCCGGACAGTTCCGAACACCGGGGAGCTGTTTTTT.

The V and J genes are TRBV6-5 and TRBJ1-2; TRBD1 matches 9 bases. The CDR3 has 15 residues. Germline CDR1 reads MNHEY; CDR2 reads SVGAGI. The V gene end was trimmed by 6 bases and the J gene end by 1 base; junction bases not matched to a gene: 6. The CDR3 bases are TGTGCCAGCAGAAGACAGGGGGAGGTTAACTATGGCTACACCTTC. Its translation: CASRRQGEVNYGYTF.

The table lists this clone with a few counts. The chain employs TRBV10-3 and TRBJ1-5, with D uncertain. V was clipped by 4 bases and J by 2 bases, with 9 bases between them. The CDR3 length is 14 residues. The germline V gene has CDR1 ENHRY and CDR2 SYGVKD. CDR3 DNA: TGTGCCATCAGTGGTGAGGATGGCAATCAGCCCCAGCATTTT. As protein: CAISGEDGNQPQHF.

Only one count was recorded for this clone. V gene TRBV7-6 combines with J gene TRBJ2-1; 13 nucleotides match TRBD2. Trimming removed 6 bases from V and 0 bases from J; junction bases left unmatched: 11. Germline V CDR1 and CDR2: SGHVS, FNYEAQ. The CDR3 has 19 residues. CDR3 sequence (DNA): TGTGCCAGCAGTCGTACTAGCGGGGGGGTAATGAGCTCCTACAATGAGCAGTTCTTC. Protein product: CASSRTSGGVMSSYNEQFF.

The gene calls are TRBV19 and TRBJ1-5; the match to TRBD1 covers 10 bases. J lost 4 bases, V lost 5 bases, and 5 bases had no gene match. From germline, CDR1 is LNHDA and CDR2 SQIVND (reference sequence). This CDR3 has 15 amino acids. Here the CDR3 reads CASSVRTGGNQPQHF. CDR3 in DNA: TGTGCCAGTAGTGTGCGGACAGGGGGAAATCAGCCCCAGCATTTT.

The chain combines TRBV4-2 with TRBJ2-2; 8 bases align to TRBD2. Germline CDR1 is LGHNA and CDR2 is YNFKEQ. J gave up 0 bases and V 4 bases, and 1 base lay outside the gene matches. This CDR3 has 15 amino acids. CDR3 amino acids: CASSPTSANTGELFF. The CDR3 nucleotides read TGTGCCAGCAGCCCGACTAGCGCGAACACCGGGGAGCTGTTTTTT.

The gene calls are TRBV5-1 and TRBJ2-2; D not certain. The CDR3 extends over 15 amino acids. Germline values: CDR1 SGHRS, CDR2 YFSETQ. V lost 2 bases, J lost 0 bases, and 8 bases lay in between. The CDR3 protein is CASSFENPNTGELFF. Written as DNA, the CDR3 is TGCGCCAGCAGCTTTGAAAACCCGAACACCGGGGAGCTGTTTTTT.

The chain is built from TRBV5-5 and TRBJ2-5, with D perhaps matching TRBD1 or TRBD2 (5 bases each). V was clipped by 2 bases and J by 9 bases, with 20 bases between them. Germline CDR1 is SGHKS and CDR2 is YYEKEE (reference sequence). This CDR3 is built from 15 residues. CDR3 DNA sequence: TGTGCCAGCAGCTTAGCCTTACTGGTGATGGGGGCCCAGTACTTC. Translation: CASSLALLVMGAQYF.

The chain is built from TRBV30 and TRBJ1-6, with D maybe TRBD1 (5 bases). Trimming took 2 bases from V and 7 from J, leaving 9 bases between them. The CDR3 has 13 residues. Germline CDR1 is GTSNPN and CDR2 is SVGIG (reference sequence). The CDR3 is CAWSPGPNSPLHF. CDR3 nucleotides: TGTGCCTGGAGTCCGGGACCCAATTCACCCCTCCACTTT.

A single count supports this clone. The V call is TRBV7-2, the J call TRBJ1-4; D might be TRBD1 (5 bases). The CDR3 covers 14 residues. Trimming shortened V by 7 bases and J by 7 bases, and 16 bases separated the two germline ends. Germline V gene data show CDR1 as SGHTA and CDR2 as FQGNSA. CDR3 DNA: TGTGCCAGCACCTCCCGTTTGGGGGGTGAAAAACTGTTTTTT. The encoded protein is CASTSRLGGEKLFF.

The chain employs TRBV6-4 and TRBJ2-3; D is perhaps TRBD2 (5 bases). Germline lookup yields CDR1 MRHNA and CDR2 SNTAGT. CDR3 size: 15 residues. The V and J ends lost 4 bases and 3 bases respectively, with 14 bases between them. DNA of the CDR3: TGTGCCAGCAGTGGTGGGAGCGGAGCGACAGATACGCAGTATTTT. Protein sequence: CASSGGSGATDTQYF.

This clone was detected a few times. The chain combines TRBV28 with TRBJ2-7; TRBD1 aligns across 7 bases. Per the germline V gene, CDR1 is MDHEN and CDR2 is SYDVKM. The junction had 7 bases not matched to a gene; V was cut back by 11 bases and J by 0 bases. The CDR3 has 13 residues. The CDR3 sequence: CAGAGTDSYEQYF. In DNA form, the CDR3 reads TGTGCCGGCGCCGGGACAGACTCCTACGAGCAGTACTTC.

The rearrangement uses TRBV19 and TRBJ1-1; D remains ambiguous. The germline V gene has CDR1 LNHDA and CDR2 SQIVND (reference sequence). V lost 8 bases and J 7 bases, leaving 23 bases between the germline ends. This CDR3 contains 15 residues. The CDR3 reads CASYTSGLPKGEAFF. DNA for the CDR3: TGTGCCAGTTATACCTCGGGCCTCCCCAAGGGTGAAGCTTTCTTT.

This clone was counted only a few times. This chain joins TRBV7-8 and TRBJ2-7; 8 nucleotides align to TRBD1. Losses at the gene ends were 5 bases for V and 6 bases for J; bases not matched to a gene: 15. The CDR3 extends over 16 amino acids. Germline V gene data show CDR1 as SGHVS and CDR2 as FQNEAQ. CDR3 coding DNA: TGTGCCAGCAGCCCGACCCTACGGACAGGGAAAGGCGAGCAGTACTTC. This sequence encodes CASSPTLRTGKGEQYF. Full variable domain (rest looked up from reference TRBV7-8 and TRBJ2-7): GAGVSQSPRYKVAKRGQDVALRCDPISGHVSLFWYQQALGQGPEFLTYFQNEAQLDKSGLPSDRFFAERPEGSVSTLKIQRTQQEDSAVYLCASSPTLRTGKGEQYFGPGTRLTVT.

This clone appeared a few times. The J gene is TRBJ2-7, the V gene TRBV5-4; 7 bases fit TRBD2. With V trimmed by 2 bases and J by 1 base, 3 bases remained unmatched. The CDR3 loop spans 14 amino acids. Germline values: CDR1 SGHNT, CDR2 YYREEE (reference sequence). CDR3 loop: CASSFERGSYEQYF. In nucleotides, the CDR3 is TGTGCCAGCAGCTTTGAGCGGGGTTCCTACGAGCAGTACTTC. The variable domain in full, with the rest retrieved from reference TRBV5-4 and TRBJ2-7, is ETGVTQSPTHLIKTRGQQVTLRCSSQSGHNTVSWYQQALGQGPQFIFQYYREEENGRGNFPPRFSGLQFPNYSSELNVNALELDDSALYLCASSFERGSYEQYFGPGTRLTVT.

The rearrangement uses TRBV18 and TRBJ2-5; D possibly matches TRBD1 or TRBD2 (6 bases each). V dropped 4 bases and J dropped 2 bases, with 20 bases sitting between them. CDR3 length: 17 residues. Per germline, CDR1 KGHSH and CDR2 LQKENI. The CDR3 nucleotides read TGTGCCAGCTCACTTAATCAGGGGACTGGATTTCAAGAGACCCAGTACTTC. Protein product: CASSLNQGTGFQETQYF.

The CDR3 reads CASSLSAGAGSEQFF. CDR3 in DNA: TGTGCCAGCAGCTTATCAGCGGGAGCAGGGAGTGAGCAGTTCTTC. The rearrangement uses TRBV7-2 and TRBJ2-1; 8 bases fit TRBD2. The CDR3 spans 15 residues. V trimming: 2 bases; J trimming: 9 bases; junction bases outside the gene matches: 9. Germline lookup yields CDR1 SGHTA and CDR2 FQGNSA.

The J gene is TRBJ2-3, the V gene TRBV5-4, with TRBD1 matching over 7 bases. Germline CDR1 reads SGHNT; CDR2 reads YYREEE (reference sequence). V was pared by 5 bases and J by 0 bases, with 6 bases of the junction left unmatched. This CDR3 is 15 amino acids long. The DNA for the CDR3 is TGTGCCAGCAGACGTGACAGGGCCAGCACAGATACGCAGTATTTT. It specifies CASRRDRASTDTQYF.